This T cell receptor (beta chain) stems from a study of breast tumors, draining lymph nodes, adjacent tissues. Details on this clonotype: Antigen specificity is unknown.

The germline V gene has CDR1 SNHLY and CDR2 FYNNEI. Trimming took 6 bases from V and 11 from J, leaving 14 bases between them. This CDR3 spans 12 amino acids. The study's findings and limits: Tumor and nontumor repertoires were significantly more similar in luminal-like than in basal-like breast cancer. That most tumor T cells come from lymph nodes remained unproven. Most tumor T cells seemingly derive from lymph node, then expand in tumor. Tumor repertoires ranked between lymph nodes and nontumor tissue in diversity, with V and J gene preferences.

TCRdb called the multiplex PCR reads again in MiXCR, with one record for every CDR3 protein. The sample carries about 13,000 distinct CDR3 sequences, roughly 57% recorded once. Sequencing was performed on tumor-adjacent breast tissue. This receptor was taken from a female donor with breast cancer. Some clones in this sample may be carry-over from other donors' samples. The gene calls are TRBV2 and TRBJ1-5; tentative D call: TRBD1 (5 bases). The CDR3 spells CASRAGTVAQHF. The CDR3 DNA is TGTGCCAGCAGGGCAGGGACTGTGGCCCAGCATTTT. The entire variable domain, with the rest obtained from reference TRBV2 and TRBJ1-5, is as follows: EPEVTQTPSHQVTQMGQEVILRCVPISNHLYFYWYRQILGQKVEFLVSFYNNEISEKSEIFDDQFSVERPDGSNFTLKIRSTKLEDSAMYFCASRAGTVAQHFGDGTRLSIL.